A single sample is the source of the 31 T cell receptor beta chains below, sequenced in a study of Graves' ophthalmopathy and Graves' hyperthyroidism. RNA transcripts were the template, and TCR beta CDR3 regions were amplified from them. The first-round RT-PCR employed HTBI primers together with the Qiagen OneStep RT-PCR kit. A multiplex PCR was then performed as the second round. TCRdb analysed the multiplex PCR reads with MiXCR anew, one entry per CDR3 protein. The repertoire holds over a million distinct CDR3 sequences, with less than 45% as singletons. Sequencing was performed on peripheral blood or thyroid tissue (not recorded which). The receptors shown here come from an adult man with Graves' hyperthyroidism.

This clonotype was seen at least ten times. The chain uses TRBV14 and TRBJ2-5, with 8 bases identical to TRBD2. Trimming cost V 0 bases and J 2 bases; bases outside gene matches: 2. The germline CDR1 and CDR2 sequences are SGHDN and FVKESK. This CDR3 contains 15 residues. The CDR3 protein is CASSQEGLVQETQYF. CDR3 bases: TGTGCCAGCAGCCAAGAGGGACTAGTTCAAGAGACCCAGTACTTC.

In this sample, this clonotype turned up a few times. V usage is TRBV3-1 and J usage is TRBJ2-7; 8 nucleotides align to TRBD1. The CDR3 sequence is 15 residues long. V shed 1 base, J shed 5 bases, and the junction held 7 bases outside the gene matches. Per the germline V gene, CDR1 is LGHDT and CDR2 is YNNKEL (reference sequence). CDR3 DNA: TGTGCCAGCAGCCAAGGAACAGGGGGTTTCGACGAGCAGTACTTC. Translated: CASSQGTGGFDEQYF.

This chain links TRBV7-2 with TRBJ1-3; possible D gene TRBD1, 5 bases. The V end lost 1 base, the J end lost 9 bases, and 10 bases lay between the germline ends. From germline, CDR1 is SGHTA and CDR2 FQGNSA. This CDR3 region has 13 residues. The CDR3 sequence is CASSLDLGRTIYF. DNA for the CDR3: TGTGCCAGCAGCTTAGATTTGGGGCGCACCATATATTTT.

Regarding this clonotype: A much larger clone differs from this one at a single base, so this may be a read error. The J gene is TRBJ1-4, the V gene TRBV6-5; D is uncertain. The CDR3 covers 13 residues. Germline V gene data show CDR1 as MNHEY and CDR2 as SVGAGI. V gave up 10 bases and J gave up 10 bases, with 19 bases separating them. The CDR3 region is CAISHATWGKLFF. CDR3 DNA sequence: TGTGCCATCAGCCACGCTACTTGGGGAAAACTGTTTTTT.

For the CDR3, the DNA is TGTGCCAGCAGTCAACAGGATTTGGGAAAACTGTTTTTT. This encodes CASSQQDLGKLFF. The V call is TRBV12-3 or TRBV12-4, the J call TRBJ1-4; D perhaps matches TRBD1 (5 bases). Trimming cost V 5 bases and J 10 bases, with 14 bases left between them. The CDR3 has 13 residues.

This clonotype came up many times. The V and J genes are TRBV12-3 or TRBV12-4 and TRBJ1-1; D remains unclear. V gave up 0 bases and J gave up 7 bases, with 12 bases separating them. CDR3 length equals 14 residues. The CDR3 reads CASSLANTVSEAFF. The CDR3 nucleotides are TGTGCCAGCAGTTTAGCGAATACAGTGAGTGAAGCTTTCTTT.

The chain joins TRBV10-3 to TRBJ2-7, with D possibly being TRBD1 (5 bases). CDR1 is ENHRY and CDR2 is SYGVKD in the germline V gene. Trimming took 3 bases from V and 0 from J, leaving 12 bases between them. This CDR3 region has 15 residues. The CDR3 bases are TGTGCCATCAGTGACCGACAGCGAGCCTCCTACGAGCAGTACTTC. Amino acids: CAISDRQRASYEQYF.

This chain connects TRBV25-1 to TRBJ2-5; tentatively, D is TRBD1 (5 bases). Germline V CDR1 and CDR2: MGHDK, SYGVNS. V lost 5 bases and J 5 bases, leaving 12 bases between the germline ends. The CDR3 has 13 amino acids. The CDR3, as DNA: TGTGCCAGCAGTATGGGGCCCGGGGAGACCCAGTACTTC. Its protein is CASSMGPGETQYF. The variable domain in full, with the rest retrieved from reference TRBV25-1 and TRBJ2-5, is EADIYQTPRYLVIGTGKKITLECSQTMGHDKMYWYQQDPGMELHLIHYSYGVNSTEKGDLSSESTVSRIRTEHFPLTLESARPSHTSQYLCASSMGPGETQYFGPGTRLLVL.

This chain connects TRBV12-3 or TRBV12-4 to TRBJ2-5; no definite D call. There are 13 residues in the CDR3. Trimming stripped 6 bases from V and 7 bases from J, with 15 bases between. This CDR3 is CASSHGPDGTQYF. The CDR3 region has the DNA TGTGCCAGCAGCCATGGGCCCGATGGGACCCAGTACTTC.

About this clonotype: This clone may be a read error of a much larger clone one base away. The V and J genes are TRBV5-1 and TRBJ2-2; TRBD1 aligns across 8 bases. CDR1 is SGHRS and CDR2 is YFSETQ in the germline V gene. The length of the CDR3 is 15 residues. CDR3 amino acids: CDSSLVDREGGELFF. In DNA form, the CDR3 reads TGCGACAGCAGCTTGGTGGACAGGGAAGGCGGGGAGCTGTTTTTT.

This clonotype was counted many times. The chain recombines TRBV6-5 with TRBJ1-2, with TRBD1 identical over 9 bases. The CDR3 extends over 15 amino acids. CDR1 is MNHEY, CDR2 SVGAGI, per germline. J lost 6 bases, V lost 8 bases, and 13 bases had no gene match. The CDR3 nucleotides read TGTGCCAGCGGAGAACTGGACAGGGGAATGAATGGCTACACCTTC. Its translation: CASGELDRGMNGYTF.

The V call is TRBV11-2, the J call TRBJ1-6; the D gene is possibly TRBD1 (6 bases). The CDR3 sequence is 19 residues long. CDR1 and CDR2 (germline): SGHAT, FQNNGV. V lost 4 bases, J lost 9 bases, and 28 bases lay in between. CDR3 residues: CASSSLSVPGRGRGSPLHF. The CDR3 DNA reads as TGTGCCAGCAGCTCCTTATCGGTTCCAGGCAGGGGACGCGGTTCACCCCTCCACTTT.

This clonotype was recorded many times. The rearrangement uses TRBV29-1 and TRBJ1-3; D unresolved. The CDR3 runs 14 residues. The V end lost 4 bases, the J end lost 4 bases, and 14 bases lay between the germline ends. In germline, CDR1 is SQVTM, CDR2 ANQGSEA. CDR3 residues: CSVAVINGGNTIYF. In DNA, the CDR3 is TGCAGCGTTGCGGTGATTAATGGGGGAAACACCATATATTTT.

This clonotype was seen at least ten times. The V and J genes are TRBV20-1 and TRBJ2-7; D is ambiguous. Between the trimmed V and J ends, which lost 3 bases and 2 bases, there was a span of 8 bases. Per germline, CDR1 DFQATT and CDR2 SNEGSKA (reference sequence). The CDR3 is 12 amino acids. The CDR3, as DNA: TGCAGTGCTAGGATCGACGCCTACGAGCAGTACTTC. This encodes CSARIDAYEQYF.

For the CDR3, the DNA is TGTGCCAGCAGCTCCGCACAGGGAGGCAATGAGCAGTACTTC. The encoded protein is CASSSAQGGNEQYF. This chain links TRBV7-9 with TRBJ2-7, with D perhaps assigned TRBD1 or TRBD2 (6 bases each). The CDR3 is made up of 14 amino acids. Germline loops: CDR1 SEHNR, CDR2 FQNEAQ (reference sequence). V lost 4 bases, J lost 7 bases, and 17 bases lay in between. Filled out from reference TRBV7-9 and TRBJ2-7, the complete variable domain reads DTGVSQNPRHKITKRGQNVTFRCDPISEHNRLYWYRQTLGQGPEFLTYFQNEAQLEKSRLLSDRFSAERPKGSFSTLEIQRTEQGDSAMYLCASSSAQGGNEQYFGPGTRLTVT.

A few counts support this clonotype. The genes are TRBV6-2 or TRBV6-3 and TRBJ1-1; possibly TRBD1 for D (5 bases). CDR1 and CDR2 from the germline V gene are MNHEY and SVGEGT. V lost 7 bases and J 5 bases, leaving 11 bases between the germline ends. This CDR3 comprises 12 residues. The CDR3 sequence is CASKRGWTEAFF. CDR3 in DNA: TGTGCCAGCAAGAGGGGCTGGACTGAAGCTTTCTTT.

This clonotype was found a few times. The chain couples TRBV9 to TRBJ2-6; TRBD2 agrees at 11 bases. V lost 4 bases and J lost 4; bases outside the gene matches: 10. This CDR3 comprises 18 residues. Germline-derived CDR1 and CDR2 are SGDLS and YYNGEE. For the CDR3, the DNA is TGTGCCAGCAGCCCGACTAGCGGGGCCATGGGAGGGGCCAACGTCCTGACTTTC. This sequence encodes CASSPTSGAMGGANVLTF. The variable domain in full, completed from reference TRBV9 and TRBJ2-6, reads DSGVTQTPKHLITATGQRVTLRCSPRSGDLSVYWYQQSLDQGLQFLIQYYNGEERAKGNILERFSAQQFPDLHSELNLSSLELGDSALYFCASSPTSGAMGGANVLTFGAGSRLTVL.

J is TRBJ1-5 and V is TRBV7-2; 7 bases agree with TRBD1. The CDR3 is 15 amino acids. Germline values: CDR1 SGHTA, CDR2 FQGNSA. V was pared by 1 base and J by 6 bases, with 6 bases of the junction left unmatched. CDR3 nucleotide sequence: TGTGCCAGCAGCTTAGAAAGGGGGCCAAGTCAGCCCCAGCATTTT. Its protein is CASSLERGPSQPQHF.

DNA for the CDR3: TGTGCCAGCTCTAGCGCCAGGAGGGGTGAAAAACTGTTTTTT. Protein: CASSSARRGEKLFF. The J gene is TRBJ1-4, the V gene TRBV12-3 or TRBV12-4; D might be TRBD1 (5 bases). The CDR3 loop spans 14 amino acids. V was trimmed by 8 bases and J by 7 bases, leaving 17 bases between them.

Ten or more counts support this clonotype. CDR3 amino acids: CATSSSQGVGETQYF. The CDR3, as DNA: TGTGCCACCAGCTCCTCGCAAGGCGTAGGAGAGACCCAGTACTTC. The chain couples TRBV15 to TRBJ2-5, with D hard to call. V was trimmed by 5 bases and J by 4 bases, leaving 17 bases between them. Germline-derived CDR1 and CDR2 are LNHNV and YYDKDF (reference sequence). This CDR3 contains 15 residues.

The rearrangement links TRBV20-1 to TRBJ2-7, with 7 bases that match TRBD1. V shed 4 bases and J 2 bases; nucleotides not matched to a gene: 5. Germline CDR1 reads DFQATT; CDR2 reads SNEGSKA (reference sequence). The CDR3 has 13 residues. The CDR3 DNA is TGCAGTGCTAATCAGGGGGTCACCTACGAGCAGTACTTC. Its translation: CSANQGVTYEQYF.

This clonotype was seen once. A much more abundant neighbour one base away suggests this may be a read error. The chain links TRBV29-1 to TRBJ1-1; 8 bases match TRBD1. This CDR3 is 16 amino acids long. The germline V gene encodes CDR1 SQVTM and CDR2 ANQGSEA. The CDR3 sequence is CSVLQGVYIMNSEAFF. The DNA of the CDR3 is TGCAGCGTTCTACAGGGGGTATACATCATGAACAGTGAAGCTTTCTTT.

The V and J genes are TRBV4-3 and TRBJ2-3; tentative D call: TRBD1 (5 bases). The V gene's germline CDR1 is LGHNA and CDR2 YSLEER. V dropped 3 bases and J dropped 2 bases, with 12 bases sitting between them. CDR3 length: 15 amino acids. CDR3 in amino acids: CASSQATEFTDTQYF. CDR3 sequence (DNA): TGCGCCAGCAGCCAGGCGACAGAATTCACAGATACGCAGTATTTT.

The chain uses TRBV10-3 and TRBJ1-1, with D perhaps TRBD1 (6 bases). V was trimmed by 3 bases and J by 4 bases, leaving 15 bases between them. Germline loops: CDR1 ENHRY, CDR2 SYGVKD. The CDR3 covers 15 residues. The CDR3 protein is CAISDAGTRGTEAFF. CDR3 nucleotide sequence: TGTGCCATCAGTGATGCCGGGACACGGGGCACTGAAGCTTTCTTT.

This clonotype occurred many times. The genes are TRBV20-1 and TRBJ2-7, with D perhaps being TRBD1 or TRBD2 (5 bases each). The V end lost 1 base, the J end lost 4 bases, and 8 bases lay between the germline ends. Germline V CDR1 and CDR2: DFQATT, SNEGSKA (reference sequence). This CDR3 spans 12 amino acids. CDR3 DNA: TGCAGTGCTAGAGGAGGGACGTACGAGCAGTACTTC. Translating gives CSARGGTYEQYF.

V is TRBV12-3 or TRBV12-4 and J is TRBJ1-1; D is unclear. The CDR3 runs 14 residues. The ends were cut back, 3 bases at V and 2 bases at J, with 10 bases in the middle. The CDR3 loop reads CASSFIGLNTEAFF. The CDR3 DNA is TGTGCCAGCAGTTTTATCGGGTTAAACACTGAAGCTTTCTTT.

This clonotype was recorded at least ten times. This chain uses TRBV10-3 with TRBJ1-1, with 7 bases fitting TRBD1. The ends lost 2 bases at V and 1 base at J; junction bases unmatched: 4. The CDR3 consists of 15 residues. Germline assignment: CDR1 ENHRY and CDR2 SYGVKD. The CDR3 DNA reads as TGTGCCATCAGTGAGGACACAGGGGCGAACACTGAAGCTTTCTTT. It is translated as CAISEDTGANTEAFF.

This sequence joins TRBV7-6 and TRBJ1-6, with no clear D. V was clipped by 4 bases and J by 10 bases, with 14 bases between them. The CDR3 extends over 14 amino acids. Germline CDR1 and CDR2: SGHVS and FNYEAQ. In nucleotides, the CDR3 is TGTGCCAGCAGCTCCTCGACAATCGGGTCACCCCTCCACTTT. Protein product: CASSSSTIGSPLHF.

This clonotype was picked up a small number of times. The J gene is TRBJ1-1, the V gene TRBV5-8; unclear D gene. Trimming took 5 bases from V and 3 from J, leaving 8 bases between them. The CDR3 has 12 residues. Germline V lookup: CDR1 SGHTS, CDR2 YDEGEE. CDR3 in DNA: TGTGCCAGCAGACAGACCGACACTGAAGCTTTCTTT. Protein product: CASRQTDTEAFF.

This clonotype was picked up many times. This chain links TRBV27 with TRBJ1-2; 7 positions agree with TRBD1. Germline CDR1 MNHEY, CDR2 SMNVEV (reference sequence). The CDR3 is 14 residues long. With 6 bases clipped from V and 4 bases from J, the junction kept 8 bases outside the gene matches. The CDR3 DNA reads as TGTGCCAGCAGGGCCACGGGACAGTCCTATGGCTACACCTTC. Encoded protein: CASRATGQSYGYTF.

This clonotype has ten or more counts. The gene calls are TRBV7-9 and TRBJ2-5, with TRBD2 as a possible D gene (6 bases). Germline lookup yields CDR1 SEHNR and CDR2 FQNEAQ (reference sequence). The CDR3 sequence is 14 residues long. The germline V and J ends were trimmed by 0 bases and 2 bases, with 7 bases remaining between them. CDR3 sequence reads: CASSLARGQETQYF. CDR3 nucleotides: TGTGCCAGCAGCTTAGCCCGGGGGCAAGAGACCCAGTACTTC.